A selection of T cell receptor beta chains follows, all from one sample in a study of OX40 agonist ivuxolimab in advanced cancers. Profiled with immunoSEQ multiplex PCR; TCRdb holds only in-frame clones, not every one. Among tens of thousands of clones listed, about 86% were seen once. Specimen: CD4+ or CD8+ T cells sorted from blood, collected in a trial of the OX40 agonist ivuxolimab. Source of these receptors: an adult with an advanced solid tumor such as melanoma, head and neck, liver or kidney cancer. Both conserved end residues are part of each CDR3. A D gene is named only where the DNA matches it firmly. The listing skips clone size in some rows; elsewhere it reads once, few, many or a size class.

CASSLRTGLTYEQYF | TGTGCCAGCAGCTTAAGGACAGGGTTAACCTACGAGCAGTACTTC | once | TRBD1 | TRBJ2-7 | TRBV5-4
CASIGLAGDNEQFF | TGTGCCAGCATTGGACTAGCGGGAGACAATGAGCAGTTCTTC | NA | TRBD2 | TRBJ2-1 | TRBV2
CASSSSPDGQFRGYTF | TGTGCCAGCAGCTCATCCCCGGACGGACAATTTCGTGGCTACACCTTC | NA | NA | TRBJ1-2 | TRBV7-9
CASGRTVNTEAFF | TGTGCCAGCGGAAGGACGGTGAACACTGAAGCTTTCTTT | few | NA | TRBJ1-1 | TRBV7-6
CATSRAQVYANYGYTF | TGTGCCACCAGCAGAGCCCAGGTTTACGCTAACTATGGCTACACCTTC | NA | NA | TRBJ1-2 | TRBV15
CASIGGRVQYEQYF | TGTGCCAGCATAGGGGGGAGGGTACAATACGAGCAGTACTTC | NA | NA | TRBJ2-7 | TRBV28
CASTWYGNEKLFF | TGTGCCAGCACCTGGTATGGGAATGAAAAACTGTTTTTT | NA | NA | TRBJ1-4 | TRBV7-9
CASADVGPLAGESHTQYF | TGTGCTAGTGCCGACGTCGGCCCTTTAGCGGGAGAGTCCCATACGCAGTATTTT | NA | TRBD2 | TRBJ2-3 | TRBV12-5
CASSLYGVNRNTEAFF | TGCGCCAGCAGCTTATACGGAGTCAACAGGAACACTGAAGCTTTCTTT | NA | NA | TRBJ1-1 | TRBV5-1
CASSLQVDQPQHF | TGTGCCAGCAGCTTACAGGTAGATCAGCCCCAGCATTTT | NA | NA | TRBJ1-5 | TRBV7-9
CASSYEVGELFF | TGTGCCAGCAGTTACGAGGTGGGGGAGCTGTTTTTT | once | NA | TRBJ2-2 | TRBV6-5
CASSLRKSREDTQYF | TGCGCCAGCAGCTTACGGAAGAGCAGGGAGGATACGCAGTATTTT | few | NA | TRBJ2-3 | TRBV5-1
CASRQAGGPDNEQFF | TGTGCCAGCAGGCAAGCGGGAGGGCCGGATAATGAGCAGTTCTTC | NA | TRBD2 | TRBJ2-1 | TRBV7-9
CATEYYNEQFF | TGTGCCACCGAGTACTACAATGAGCAGTTCTTC | NA | NA | TRBJ2-1 | TRBV10-3
CACPQGGGETQYF | TGTGCCTGTCCTCAGGGGGGGGGAGAGACCCAGTACTTC | NA | NA | TRBJ2-5 | TRBV30
CASSFSGGAVNTIYF | TGTGCCAGCAGCTTTTCGGGGGGTGCAGTAAACACCATATATTTT | once | NA | TRBJ1-3 | TRBV5-4
CASSEGDGYTGELFF | TGTGCCAGCAGTGAGGGGGACGGCTACACCGGGGAGCTGTTTTTT | large | NA | TRBJ2-2 | TRBV6-1
CASSVGAATVGEQFF | TGTGCCAGCAGCGTAGGGGCGGCGACGGTTGGTGAGCAGTTCTTC | NA | NA | TRBJ2-1 | TRBV9
CATREGYEQYF | TGTGCCACCAGGGAGGGCTACGAGCAGTACTTC | few | NA | TRBJ2-7 | TRBV15
CSGRKQGYTF | TGCAGTGGCCGGAAGCAGGGCTACACCTTC | few | NA | TRBJ1-2 | TRBV20-1
CATGAGVASHSTGELFF | TGTGCCACTGGAGCGGGAGTTGCTTCCCATAGCACCGGGGAGCTGTTTTTT | NA | TRBD2 | TRBJ2-2 | TRBV27
CASSSLDDRARTGELFF | TGTGCCAGCAGCTCATTAGACGACAGGGCGAGGACCGGGGAGCTGTTTTTT | NA | TRBD1 | TRBJ2-2 | TRBV13